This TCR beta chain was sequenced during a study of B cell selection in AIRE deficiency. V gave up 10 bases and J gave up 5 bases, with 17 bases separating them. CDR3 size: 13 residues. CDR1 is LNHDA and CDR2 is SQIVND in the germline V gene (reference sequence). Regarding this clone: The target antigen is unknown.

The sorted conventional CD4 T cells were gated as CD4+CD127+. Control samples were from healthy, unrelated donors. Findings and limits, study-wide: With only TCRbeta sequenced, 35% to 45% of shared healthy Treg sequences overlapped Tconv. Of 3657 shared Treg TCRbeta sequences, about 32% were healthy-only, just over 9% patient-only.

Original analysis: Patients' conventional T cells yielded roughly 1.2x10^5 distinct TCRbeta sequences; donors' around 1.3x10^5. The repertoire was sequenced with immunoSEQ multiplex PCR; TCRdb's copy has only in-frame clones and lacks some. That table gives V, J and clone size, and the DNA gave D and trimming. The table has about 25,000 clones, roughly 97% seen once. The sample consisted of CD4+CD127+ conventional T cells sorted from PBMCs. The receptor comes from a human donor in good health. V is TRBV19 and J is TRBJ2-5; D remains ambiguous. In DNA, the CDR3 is TGTGCCACCTCCCTCCAAGACGCGGAGACCCAGTACTTC. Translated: CATSLQDAETQYF.